These T cell receptor beta chains were read from a single sample in a study of blood T cell repertoires in COVID-19. Repertoires were generated with immunoSEQ multiplex PCR, while TCRdb's copy carries only in-frame clones and drops some. Of around 250,000 clones listed, about 81% are singletons. Sequencing was done on a sample of PBMCs or T cells enriched from blood (not recorded which). The receptors were gathered from a man aged 25-45 years with acute COVID-19. Both conserved end residues are part of each CDR3. Fields, in order: J gene, clone size, D gene, V gene, CDR3 protein, CDR3 DNA. D genes are given only for firm matches. Size values are once, few and many counts, or a class for expanded clones, and some rows have none.

J gene: TRBJ1-5; clone size: NA; D gene: NA; V gene: TRBV6-6; CDR3 protein: CASSHAQLGGIDQPQHF; CDR3 DNA: TGTGCCAGCAGTCACGCGCAGCTGGGGGGGATCGATCAGCCCCAGCATTTT
J gene: TRBJ1-5; clone size: many; D gene: TRBD1; V gene: TRBV7-8; CDR3 protein: CASSLPRRQGTNQPQHF; CDR3 DNA: TGTGCCAGCAGCCTGCCCCGAAGACAGGGTACGAATCAGCCCCAGCATTTT
J gene: TRBJ1-6; clone size: once; D gene: TRBD1; V gene: TRBV4-2; CDR3 protein: CASSQGQGDNSPLHF; CDR3 DNA: TGTGCCAGCAGCCAAGGTCAGGGGGATAATTCACCCCTCCACTTT
J gene: TRBJ1-3; clone size: NA; D gene: NA; V gene: TRBV5-4; CDR3 protein: CASSPTVGLSGNTIYF; CDR3 DNA: TGTGCCAGCAGCCCCACTGTGGGGCTCTCTGGAAACACCATATATTTT
J gene: TRBJ1-4; clone size: NA; D gene: NA; V gene: TRBV5-6; CDR3 protein: CASSRDTTTNEKLFF; CDR3 DNA: TGTGCCAGCAGCAGGGACACAACAACTAATGAAAAACTGTTTTTT
J gene: TRBJ1-2; clone size: NA; D gene: NA; V gene: TRBV14; CDR3 protein: CASSQDGFGVYGYTF; CDR3 DNA: TGTGCCAGCAGCCAAGATGGTTTTGGAGTCTATGGCTACACCTTC
J gene: TRBJ1-2; clone size: NA; D gene: NA; V gene: TRBV5-1; CDR3 protein: CASTSGIYGYTF; CDR3 DNA: TGCGCCAGCACTTCAGGGATCTATGGCTACACCTTC
J gene: TRBJ2-3; clone size: NA; D gene: TRBD2; V gene: TRBV7-2; CDR3 protein: CASSSRLAGALDTQYF; CDR3 DNA: TGTGCCAGCAGCTCAAGACTAGCGGGGGCCCTAGATACGCAGTATTTT
J gene: TRBJ1-3; clone size: NA; D gene: NA; V gene: TRBV2; CDR3 protein: CASSPDSSSGNTIYF; CDR3 DNA: TGTGCCAGCAGCCCTGATAGCAGCTCTGGAAACACCATATATTTT
J gene: TRBJ2-1; clone size: many; D gene: NA; V gene: TRBV27; CDR3 protein: CASSLQGAYNEQFF; CDR3 DNA: TGTGCCAGCAGTTTACAGGGTGCCTACAATGAGCAGTTCTTC
J gene: TRBJ1-4; clone size: NA; D gene: NA; V gene: TRBV5-5; CDR3 protein: CASSLASDEKLFF; CDR3 DNA: TGTGCCAGCAGCTTGGCCAGCGATGAAAAACTGTTTTTT
J gene: TRBJ2-4; clone size: NA; D gene: NA; V gene: TRBV2; CDR3 protein: CASSVLQRQFGIQYF; CDR3 DNA: TGTGCCAGCAGTGTGCTCCAGCGGCAGTTTGGCATTCAGTACTTC
J gene: TRBJ2-1; clone size: NA; D gene: NA; V gene: TRBV6-5; CDR3 protein: CASGRDEQFF; CDR3 DNA: TGTGCCAGCGGGCGGGATGAGCAGTTCTTC
J gene: TRBJ2-5; clone size: NA; D gene: TRBD2; V gene: TRBV3-1/TRBV3-2; CDR3 protein: CASSQDPSSGGTQYF; CDR3 DNA: TGTGCCAGCAGCCAAGATCCGTCTAGCGGGGGGACCCAGTACTTC
J gene: TRBJ2-1; clone size: NA; D gene: NA; V gene: TRBV29-1; CDR3 protein: CSVDMLLAGEQFF; CDR3 DNA: TGCAGCGTTGATATGCTACTAGCAGGTGAGCAGTTCTTC